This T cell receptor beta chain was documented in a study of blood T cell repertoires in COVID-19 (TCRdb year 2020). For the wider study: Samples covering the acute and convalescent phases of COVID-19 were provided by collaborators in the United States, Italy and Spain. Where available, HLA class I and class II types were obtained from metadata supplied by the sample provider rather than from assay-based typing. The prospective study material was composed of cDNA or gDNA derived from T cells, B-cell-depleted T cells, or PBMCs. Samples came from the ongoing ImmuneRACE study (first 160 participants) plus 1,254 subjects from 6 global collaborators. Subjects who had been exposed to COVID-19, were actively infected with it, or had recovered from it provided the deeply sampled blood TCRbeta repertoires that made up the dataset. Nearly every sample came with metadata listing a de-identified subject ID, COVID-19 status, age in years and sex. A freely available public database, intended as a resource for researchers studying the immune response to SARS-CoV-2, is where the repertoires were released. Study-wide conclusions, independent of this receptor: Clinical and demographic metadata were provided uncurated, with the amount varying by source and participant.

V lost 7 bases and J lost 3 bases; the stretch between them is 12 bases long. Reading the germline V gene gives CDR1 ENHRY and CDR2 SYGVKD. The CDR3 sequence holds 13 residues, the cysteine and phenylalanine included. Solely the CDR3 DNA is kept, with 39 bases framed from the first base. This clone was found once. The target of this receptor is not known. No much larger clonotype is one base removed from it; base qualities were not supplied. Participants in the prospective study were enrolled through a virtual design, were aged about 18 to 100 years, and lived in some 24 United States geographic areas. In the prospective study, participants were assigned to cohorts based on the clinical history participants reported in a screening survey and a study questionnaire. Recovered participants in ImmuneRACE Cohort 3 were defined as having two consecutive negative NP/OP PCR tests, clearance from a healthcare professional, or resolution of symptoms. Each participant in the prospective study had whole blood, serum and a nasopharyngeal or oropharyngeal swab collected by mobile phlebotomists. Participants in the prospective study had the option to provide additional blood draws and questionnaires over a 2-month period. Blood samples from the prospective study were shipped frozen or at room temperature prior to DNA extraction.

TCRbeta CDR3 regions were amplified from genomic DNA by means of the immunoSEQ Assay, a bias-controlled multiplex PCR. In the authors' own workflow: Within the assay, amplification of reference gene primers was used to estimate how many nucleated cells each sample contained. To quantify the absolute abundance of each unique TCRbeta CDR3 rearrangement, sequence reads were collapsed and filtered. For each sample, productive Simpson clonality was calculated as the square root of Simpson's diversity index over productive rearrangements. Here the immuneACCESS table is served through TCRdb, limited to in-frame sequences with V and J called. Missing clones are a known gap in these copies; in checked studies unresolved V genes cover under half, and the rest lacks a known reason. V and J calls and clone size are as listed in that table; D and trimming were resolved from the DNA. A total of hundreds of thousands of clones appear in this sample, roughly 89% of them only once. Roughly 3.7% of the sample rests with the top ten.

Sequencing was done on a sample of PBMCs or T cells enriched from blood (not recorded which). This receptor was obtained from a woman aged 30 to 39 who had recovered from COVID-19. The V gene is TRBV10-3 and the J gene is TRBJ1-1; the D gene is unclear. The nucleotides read TGTGCCATCAAAAGGGAGGTAGACACTGAAGCTTTCTTT. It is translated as CAIKREVDTEAFF.